This section outlines one T cell receptor (beta chain) sequence together with its context. This sample is part of a study of blood T cell repertoires in COVID-19. As for the study in general: Samples representing acute and convalescent COVID-19 were sourced from the United States, Italy and Spain.

Produced via immunoSEQ multiplex PCR; TCRdb's table is partial and in-frame only. The repertoire consists of more than 300,000 clones, with about 90% occurring once and the leading ten covering approximately 5%. This CDR3 has 17 amino acids. Germline CDR1 reads SGHRS; CDR2 reads YFSETQ. V was pared by 1 base and J by 3 bases, with 19 bases between. What the recovered Cohort 3 donors had was two negative PCRs, clearance, or symptom resolution. This TCR was sampled from a woman younger than 45 who had recovered from COVID-19. The chain is built from TRBV5-1 and TRBJ1-1; the D gene is possibly TRBD1 (5 bases). The specimen sequenced was PBMCs or T cells enriched from blood (not recorded which). In nucleotides, the CDR3 is TGCGCCAGCAGCTTGTTGCCCGAGAAGGCCAGGGACACTGAAGCTTTCTTT. Translation gives CASSLLPEKARDTEAFF. The full variable domain, rest sourced from reference TRBV5-1 and TRBJ1-1, is KAGVTQTPRYLIKTRGQQVTLSCSPISGHRSVSWYQQTPGQGLQFLFEYFSETQRNKGNFPGRFSGRQFSNSRSEMNVSTLELGDSALYLCASSLLPEKARDTEAFFGQGTRLTVV.